The TCR beta chain under discussion was sequenced for a study of identical twins. TCRdb re-analysed the 5' RACE reads in MiXCR, keeping a single row per CDR3 protein. Found here are approximately 350,000 distinct CDR3 sequences, 9% to 15% of them singletons; the top ten hold about 7%. Germline-derived CDR1 and CDR2 are MNHNS and SASEGT. V was clipped by 11 bases and J by 2 bases, with 19 bases between them. This CDR3 region has 15 residues. Comment on this clonotype: Antigen: not known.

Study conclusions and caveats: Within cord blood, abundant beta clonotypes carried fewer insertions, but memory repertoires showed no such trend. Out-of-frame alpha sequences common to twins exhibited a surplus of low generation probability. In drawing conclusions, the study used cross-sectional statistical analysis and did not follow the same donors. Because invariant MAIT and iNKT cells could be present, zero-insertion analyses could be partly confounded.

The sample was also reused in another study, on yellow fever vaccine responses in identical twins.

The clonotype originates from a woman between 18 and 29 years old in good health. Sequencing was carried out using CD8+ T cells sorted from blood. The chain has TRBV6-1 and TRBJ2-1, with a weak D call TRBD2 (5 bases). The CDR3 loop reads CASKGDYPAYNEQFF. In DNA form, the CDR3 reads TGTGCCTCGAAAGGCGACTACCCAGCCTACAATGAGCAGTTCTTC.